This entry is about one T cell receptor beta chain. Antigen: not known. Sequencing used immunoSEQ multiplex PCR; TCRdb keeps in-frame clones, though not all of them. The sample holds 95,000 to 150,000 clones; about 90% are singletons and the top ten take 1.5% to 2%. The data belong to a study of T cell responses to AZD1222 COVID-19 vaccine. Study observations and caveats: In all cases, repertoires were sampled only after the peak T cell response. Spike-specific TCR depth and breadth grew after two AZD1222 doses.

CDR1 and CDR2 (germline): SGHTA, FQGTGA. The V and J ends lost 8 bases and 3 bases, in that order; junction bases with no gene match: 5. The CDR3 is 13 residues long. The sequence came from an adult in good health. The input for sequencing was peripheral blood, taken on day 0 of AZD1222 vaccination. The rearrangement links TRBV7-3 to TRBJ1-2, with 8 bases fitting TRBD1. The CDR3 reads CASPQDRDYGYTF. The CDR3 nucleotides read TGTGCCAGCCCCCAGGACAGGGACTATGGCTACACCTTC.